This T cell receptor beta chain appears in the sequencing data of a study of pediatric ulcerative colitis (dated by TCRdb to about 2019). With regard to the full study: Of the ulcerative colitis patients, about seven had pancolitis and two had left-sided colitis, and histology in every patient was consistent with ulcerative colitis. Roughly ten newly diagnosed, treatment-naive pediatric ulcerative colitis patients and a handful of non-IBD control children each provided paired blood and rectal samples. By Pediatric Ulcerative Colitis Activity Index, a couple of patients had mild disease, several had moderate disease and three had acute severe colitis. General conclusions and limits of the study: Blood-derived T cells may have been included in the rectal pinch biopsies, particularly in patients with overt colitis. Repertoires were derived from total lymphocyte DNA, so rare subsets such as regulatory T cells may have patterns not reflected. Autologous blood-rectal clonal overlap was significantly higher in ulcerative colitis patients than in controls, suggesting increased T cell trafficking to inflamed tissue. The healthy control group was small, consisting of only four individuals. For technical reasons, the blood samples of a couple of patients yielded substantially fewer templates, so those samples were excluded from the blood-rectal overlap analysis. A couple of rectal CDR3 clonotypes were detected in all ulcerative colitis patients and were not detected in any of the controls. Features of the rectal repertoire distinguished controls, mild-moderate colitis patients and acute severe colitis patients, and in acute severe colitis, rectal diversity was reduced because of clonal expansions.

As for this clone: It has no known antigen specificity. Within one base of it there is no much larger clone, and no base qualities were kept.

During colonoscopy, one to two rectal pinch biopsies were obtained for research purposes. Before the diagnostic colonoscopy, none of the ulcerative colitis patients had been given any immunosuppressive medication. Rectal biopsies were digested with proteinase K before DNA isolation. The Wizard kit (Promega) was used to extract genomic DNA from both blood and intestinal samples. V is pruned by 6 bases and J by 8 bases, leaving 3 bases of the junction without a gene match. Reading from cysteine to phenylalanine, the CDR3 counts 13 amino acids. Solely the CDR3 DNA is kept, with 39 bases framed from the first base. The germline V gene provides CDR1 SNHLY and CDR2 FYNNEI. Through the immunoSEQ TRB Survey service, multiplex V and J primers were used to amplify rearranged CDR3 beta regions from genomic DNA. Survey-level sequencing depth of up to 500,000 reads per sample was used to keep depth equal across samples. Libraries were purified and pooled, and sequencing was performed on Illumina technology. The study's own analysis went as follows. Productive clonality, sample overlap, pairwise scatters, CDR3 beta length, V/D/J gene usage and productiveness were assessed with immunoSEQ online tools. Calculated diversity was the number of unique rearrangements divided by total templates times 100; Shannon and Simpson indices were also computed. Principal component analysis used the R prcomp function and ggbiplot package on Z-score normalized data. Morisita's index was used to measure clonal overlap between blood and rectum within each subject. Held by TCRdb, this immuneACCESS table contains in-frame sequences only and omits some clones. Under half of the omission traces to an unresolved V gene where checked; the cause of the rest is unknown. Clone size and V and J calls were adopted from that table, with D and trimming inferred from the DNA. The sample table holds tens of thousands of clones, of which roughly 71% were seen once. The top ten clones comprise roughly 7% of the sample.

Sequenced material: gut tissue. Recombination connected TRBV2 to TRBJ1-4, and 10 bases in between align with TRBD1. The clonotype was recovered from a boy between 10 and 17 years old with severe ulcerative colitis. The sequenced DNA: TGTGCCAGCAGGGGGACAGGGGAAGAAAAACTGTTTTTT. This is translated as CASRGTGEEKLFF.